A selection of T cell receptor beta chains follows, all from one sample in a study of cytomegalovirus exposure and HLA in healthy donors. Sequencing was performed with immunoSEQ multiplex PCR; in TCRdb, only in-frame clones are kept and a portion is missing. Of about 120,000 clones in the sample, about 70% were seen once. Material: PBMCs. The receptor set was obtained from a human donor in good health. The CDR3 runs from the conserved cysteine through the conserved F or W. Each record gives: J gene, V gene, D gene, clone size, CDR3 protein, CDR3 DNA. The D gene is left open where the match is weak. Only some rows state a clone size, as once, few, many or a class for expanded clones.

J: TRBJ2-3; V: TRBV28; D: .; size: .; CDR3: CASSPTGRSTDTQYF; DNA: TGTGCCAGCAGTCCTACAGGCAGGAGCACAGATACGCAGTATTTT
J: TRBJ1-5; V: TRBV6-1; D: .; size: .; CDR3: CASSDSLLNQPQHF; DNA: TGTGCCAGCAGTGATTCCCTCCTCAATCAGCCCCAGCATTTT
J: TRBJ1-1; V: TRBV6-5; D: .; size: few; CDR3: CASSLGHNTEAFF; DNA: TGTGCCAGCAGCTTGGGGCACAACACTGAAGCTTTCTTT
J: TRBJ2-1; V: TRBV6-6; D: .; size: .; CDR3: CASRRLLNNEQFF; DNA: TGTGCCAGCAGGAGGCTCCTCAACAATGAGCAGTTCTTC
J: TRBJ2-7; V: TRBV29-1; D: .; size: .; CDR3: CSVTAGMSGEQYF; DNA: TGCAGCGTTACAGCGGGTATGAGTGGCGAGCAGTACTTC
J: TRBJ2-5; V: TRBV30; D: TRBD1; size: .; CDR3: CAWSGTGERETQYF; DNA: TGTGCCTGGTCCGGGACAGGGGAACGAGAGACCCAGTACTTC
J: TRBJ1-5; V: TRBV7-8; D: .; size: once; CDR3: CASSFQDSNQPQHF; DNA: TGTGCCAGCAGCTTCCAGGATAGCAATCAGCCCCAGCATTTT
J: TRBJ1-2; V: TRBV19; D: TRBD1; size: .; CDR3: CASSTGGGGYTF; DNA: TGTGCCAGTAGTACAGGGGGCGGAGGCTACACCTTC
J: TRBJ2-2; V: TRBV6-6; D: TRBD1; size: .; CDR3: CASTLDRANTGELFF; DNA: TGTGCCAGCACCCTCGACAGGGCGAACACCGGGGAGCTGTTTTTT
J: TRBJ2-5; V: TRBV30; D: TRBD1; size: .; CDR3: CAWSRGQGKETQYF; DNA: TGTGCCTGGAGTAGGGGACAGGGGAAAGAGACCCAGTACTTC
J: TRBJ1-5; V: TRBV2; D: TRBD1; size: .; CDR3: CASTEDRGRNQPQHF; DNA: TGTGCCAGCACCGAGGACAGGGGGCGAAACCAGCCCCAGCATTTT
J: TRBJ1-5; V: TRBV6-1; D: .; size: .; CDR3: CASSISQGQPQHF; DNA: TGTGCCAGCAGCATTTCCCAGGGCCAGCCCCAGCATTTT
J: TRBJ2-5; V: TRBV2; D: TRBD2; size: .; CDR3: CASSEGQGGMETQYF; DNA: TGTGCCAGCAGTGAAGGGCAGGGAGGGATGGAGACCCAGTACTTC
J: TRBJ2-5; V: TRBV29-1; D: TRBD2; size: .; CDR3: CSADPSGATETQYF; DNA: TGCAGCGCCGACCCTAGCGGGGCCACCGAGACCCAGTACTTC
J: TRBJ2-7; V: TRBV15; D: .; size: .; CDR3: CATSNHGRSYEQYF; DNA: TGTGCCACCAGCAATCACGGGAGATCCTACGAGCAGTACTTC
J: TRBJ2-3; V: TRBV19; D: .; size: .; CDR3: CASRDSRSTDTQYF; DNA: TGTGCCAGTAGGGACAGTCGTTCCACAGATACGCAGTATTTT
J: TRBJ2-5; V: TRBV30; D: .; size: .; CDR3: CAWSQRVQETQYF; DNA: TGTGCCTGGAGCCAGCGGGTCCAAGAGACCCAGTACTTC
J: TRBJ1-5; V: TRBV6-5; D: .; size: .; CDR3: CASRLGGGGNQPQHF; DNA: TGTGCCAGCAGGCTGGGAGGGGGGGGCAATCAGCCCCAGCATTTT
J: TRBJ1-5; V: TRBV6-5; D: .; size: .; CDR3: CASRLYSNQPQHF; DNA: TGTGCCAGCCGCCTCTATAGCAATCAGCCCCAGCATTTT
J: TRBJ2-7; V: TRBV2; D: TRBD1; size: .; CDR3: CASRSGQGGVYEQYF; DNA: TGTGCCAGCAGAAGCGGACAGGGGGGAGTTTACGAGCAGTACTTC
J: TRBJ2-2; V: TRBV7-2; D: TRBD2; size: .; CDR3: CASSLAPRTSGVIGELFF; DNA: TGTGCCAGCAGCTTAGCTCCTCGGACTAGCGGGGTAATCGGGGAGCTGTTTTTT
J: TRBJ2-5; V: TRBV14; D: TRBD1; size: .; CDR3: CASSQDGTVVETQYF; DNA: TGTGCCAGCAGCCAAGACGGGACAGTGGTAGAGACCCAGTACTTC
J: TRBJ2-7; V: TRBV5-4; D: TRBD2; size: few; CDR3: CASSLLAASYEQYF; DNA: TGTGCCAGCAGCTTGCTAGCGGCCTCCTACGAGCAGTACTTC
J: TRBJ1-5; V: TRBV2; D: .; size: .; CDR3: CASNRRGPQPQHF; DNA: TGTGCCAGCAATCGGAGGGGCCCCCAGCCCCAGCATTTT
J: TRBJ1-5; V: TRBV27; D: .; size: .; CDR3: CASSYNSNQPQHF; DNA: TGTGCCAGCAGTTACAATAGCAATCAGCCCCAGCATTTT
J: TRBJ1-2; V: TRBV7-8; D: .; size: few; CDR3: CASSLRNSQSEGYTF; DNA: TGTGCCAGCAGCCTCAGGAACTCACAGAGTGAAGGCTACACCTTC
J: TRBJ2-3; V: TRBV9; D: .; size: .; CDR3: CASSVEGTRSDTQYF; DNA: TGTGCCAGCAGCGTAGAGGGAACTAGATCAGATACGCAGTATTTT
J: TRBJ2-5; V: TRBV28; D: .; size: .; CDR3: CASSVRGMQETQYF; DNA: TGTGCCAGCAGTGTCAGGGGTATGCAAGAGACCCAGTACTTC
J: TRBJ2-2; V: TRBV6-6; D: TRBD2; size: .; CDR3: CASSPSGGAAGELFF; DNA: TGTGCCAGCAGTCCCAGCGGGGGGGCTGCCGGGGAGCTGTTTTTT
J: TRBJ2-7; V: TRBV5-4; D: .; size: .; CDR3: CASSPGEFFYEQYF; DNA: TGTGCCAGCAGCCCGGGGGAGTTTTTCTACGAGCAGTACTTC
J: TRBJ1-2; V: TRBV30; D: TRBD1; size: .; CDR3: CAWGRDRPLGYTF; DNA: TGTGCCTGGGGGCGGGACAGACCCCTTGGCTACACCTTC
J: TRBJ2-2; V: TRBV6-1; D: .; size: few; CDR3: CASSFLGTGELFF; DNA: TGTGCCAGCAGTTTTCTCGGTACCGGGGAGCTGTTTTTT
J: TRBJ1-5; V: TRBV6-5; D: .; size: few; CDR3: CAAQQGLGQPQHF; DNA: TGTGCAGCTCAGCAGGGTCTTGGACAGCCCCAGCATTTT
J: TRBJ2-1; V: TRBV6-5; D: TRBD1; size: .; CDR3: CASSYGQGSYNEQFF; DNA: TGTGCCAGCAGTTATGGACAGGGTTCCTACAATGAGCAGTTCTTC
J: TRBJ2-1; V: TRBV27; D: TRBD2; size: .; CDR3: CASSSSGGYNEQFF; DNA: TGTGCCAGCAGTTCAAGCGGGGGTTACAATGAGCAGTTCTTC
J: TRBJ1-5; V: TRBV11-2; D: .; size: .; CDR3: CASSLEGRGGNQPQHF; DNA: TGTGCCAGCAGCTTAGAGGGCAGGGGAGGCAATCAGCCCCAGCATTTT
J: TRBJ2-7; V: TRBV10-3; D: TRBD2; size: few; CDR3: CAISESGGGAYEQYF; DNA: TGTGCCATCAGTGAGTCTGGGGGGGGAGCCTACGAGCAGTACTTC
J: TRBJ2-6; V: TRBV7-9; D: .; size: few; CDR3: CASSRTAFSGANVLTF; DNA: TGTGCCAGCAGCCGGACAGCTTTCTCTGGGGCCAACGTCCTGACTTTC
J: TRBJ2-7; V: TRBV25-1; D: .; size: .; CDR3: CASSKGSFLAEQYF; DNA: TGTGCCAGCAGTAAGGGATCATTTCTAGCCGAGCAGTACTTC
J: TRBJ2-7; V: TRBV30; D: .; size: .; CDR3: CAWNGGSPYEQYF; DNA: TGTGCCTGGAACGGCGGGTCACCCTACGAGCAGTACTTC